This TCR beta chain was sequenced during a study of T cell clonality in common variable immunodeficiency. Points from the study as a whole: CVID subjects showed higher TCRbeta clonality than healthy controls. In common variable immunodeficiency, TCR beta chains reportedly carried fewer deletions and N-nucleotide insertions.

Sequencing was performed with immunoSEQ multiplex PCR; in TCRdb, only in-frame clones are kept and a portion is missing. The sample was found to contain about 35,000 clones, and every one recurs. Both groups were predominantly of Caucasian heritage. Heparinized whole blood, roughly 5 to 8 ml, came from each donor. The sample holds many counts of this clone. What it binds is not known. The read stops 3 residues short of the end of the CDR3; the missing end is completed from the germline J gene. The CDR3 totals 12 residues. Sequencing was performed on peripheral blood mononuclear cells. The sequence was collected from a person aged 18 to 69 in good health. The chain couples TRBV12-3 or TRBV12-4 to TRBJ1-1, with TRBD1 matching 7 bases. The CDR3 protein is CASRLDRMGAFF. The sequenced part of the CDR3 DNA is TGTGCCAGCAGGCTGGACAGGATGGGA.